This T cell receptor (beta chain) was captured in a study of cytomegalovirus exposure and HLA in healthy donors. To note about this clone: Antigen unknown.

General study findings and limits: Confirmation in vitro established that a few CMV-associated chains were specific for CMV antigens. There were around 160 TCR beta chains listed as cytomegalovirus-associated.

Libraries were prepared by immunoSEQ multiplex PCR; TCRdb keeps only in-frame clonotypes and omits some of them. The sample gives 220,000 or so clones, approximately 83% of which show up once; over 11% is in the top ten. The specimen sequenced was PBMCs. This TCR was sampled from a woman aged 25 to 39 in good health and CMV-seropositive.

The chain's CDR3 is CASSFFPAGGGKTGELFF. CDR3 DNA: TGTGCCAGCAGCTTTTTCCCAGCGGGAGGAGGTAAAACCGGGGAGCTGTTTTTT. This sequence joins TRBV11-1 and TRBJ2-2; 9 nucleotides agree with TRBD2. Germline V gene sequence: CDR1 SGHAT, CDR2 FQDESV (reference sequence). V shed 3 bases, J shed 5 bases, and the junction held 13 bases outside the gene matches. The CDR3 sequence is 18 residues long. Full variable domain (remainder filled in from reference TRBV11-1 and TRBJ2-2): EAEVAQSPRYKITEKSQAVAFWCDPISGHATLYWYRQILGQGPELLVQFQDESVVDDSQLPKDRFSAERLKGVDSTLKIQPAELGDSAMYLCASSFFPAGGGKTGELFFGEGSRLTVL.